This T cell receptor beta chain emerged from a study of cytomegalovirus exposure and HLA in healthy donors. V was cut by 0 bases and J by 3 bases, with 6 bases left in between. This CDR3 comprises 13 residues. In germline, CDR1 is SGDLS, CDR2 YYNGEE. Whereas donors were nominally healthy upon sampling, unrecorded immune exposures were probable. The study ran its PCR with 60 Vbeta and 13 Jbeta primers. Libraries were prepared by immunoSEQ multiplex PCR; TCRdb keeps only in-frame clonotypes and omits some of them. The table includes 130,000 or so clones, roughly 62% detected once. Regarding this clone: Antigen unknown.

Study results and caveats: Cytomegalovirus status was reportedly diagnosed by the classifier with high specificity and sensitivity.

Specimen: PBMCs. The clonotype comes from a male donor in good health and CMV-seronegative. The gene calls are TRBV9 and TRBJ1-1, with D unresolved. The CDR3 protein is CASSVVAYTEAFF. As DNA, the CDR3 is TGTGCCAGCAGCGTAGTAGCTTACACTGAAGCTTTCTTT. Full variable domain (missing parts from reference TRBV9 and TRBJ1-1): DSGVTQTPKHLITATGQRVTLRCSPRSGDLSVYWYQQSLDQGLQFLIQYYNGEERAKGNILERFSAQQFPDLHSELNLSSLELGDSALYFCASSVVAYTEAFFGQGTRLTVV.